The rows below give T cell receptor beta chains drawn from one sample of a study of identical twins. TCRdb re-called the 5' RACE reads through MiXCR, storing one row per CDR3 protein. The sample yields a few hundred thousand distinct CDR3 sequences, around 9.6% seen once. These data also formed part of another study, on yellow fever vaccine responses in identical twins.

Sample: PBMCs. The source is a woman in her late teens or twenties in good health. Both conserved end residues are part of each CDR3. The D gene is left open where the match is weak. Rows may omit the clone size; those that give it use once, few, many or a size class.

abundance: .
d_gene: .
j_gene: TRBJ1-1
v_gene: TRBV4-2
CDR3nt: TGTGCCAGCAGCCAAGAGCGCGGGACTGAAGCTTTCTTT
CDR3aa: CASSQERGTEAFF

abundance: many
d_gene: .
j_gene: TRBJ2-7
v_gene: TRBV12-3/TRBV12-4
CDR3nt: TGTGCCAGCAGTTTATTGCAGGGTCTTGGCGAGCAGTACTTC
CDR3aa: CASSLLQGLGEQYF

abundance: few
d_gene: TRBD2
j_gene: TRBJ2-7
v_gene: TRBV6-1
CDR3nt: TGTGCCAGCAGGGGGGGAGCGGGAGTTTTTTCGGAGCAGTACTTC
CDR3aa: CASRGGAGVFSEQYF

abundance: .
d_gene: TRBD1
j_gene: TRBJ1-1
v_gene: TRBV5-1
CDR3nt: TGCGCCAGCAGCACCTCAGACAGGGAGAACACTGAAGCTTTCTTT
CDR3aa: CASSTSDRENTEAFF

abundance: .
d_gene: TRBD1
j_gene: TRBJ2-1
v_gene: TRBV30
CDR3nt: TGTGCCTGGAGGATTCCTGGGACAGGGTATGAGCAGTTCTTC
CDR3aa: CAWRIPGTGYEQFF

abundance: .
d_gene: .
j_gene: TRBJ2-7
v_gene: TRBV11-2
CDR3nt: TGTGCCAGCAGCTTATGGGACGGCACCTACGAGCAGTACTTC
CDR3aa: CASSLWDGTYEQYF

abundance: many
d_gene: TRBD2
j_gene: TRBJ2-3
v_gene: TRBV4-3
CDR3nt: TGCGCCAGCAGCCAAGATACGGCGGGAGCGGGTGATACGCAGTATTTT
CDR3aa: CASSQDTAGAGDTQYF

abundance: .
d_gene: .
j_gene: TRBJ2-1
v_gene: TRBV20-1
CDR3nt: TGCAGTGCTAGGGGTACTAACTACAATGAGCAGTTCTTC
CDR3aa: CSARGTNYNEQFF

abundance: many
d_gene: .
j_gene: TRBJ2-3
v_gene: TRBV10-3
CDR3nt: TGTGCCATCAGCCTCACTTCCGGGACCATCACAGATACGCAGTATTTT
CDR3aa: CAISLTSGTITDTQYF

abundance: few
d_gene: TRBD2
j_gene: TRBJ2-7
v_gene: TRBV28
CDR3nt: TGTGCCAGCCGTGGGACTAGCGGGAGAAGTGCCTACGAGCAGTACTTC
CDR3aa: CASRGTSGRSAYEQYF

abundance: few
d_gene: .
j_gene: TRBJ2-7
v_gene: TRBV20-1
CDR3nt: TGCAGTGCTCGGGCGGTCGGCGAGCAGTACTTC
CDR3aa: CSARAVGEQYF

abundance: many
d_gene: .
j_gene: TRBJ2-7
v_gene: TRBV3-1
CDR3nt: TGTGCCAGCAGCCGAGAGGGGAAGGGGTTCGAGCAGTACTTC
CDR3aa: CASSREGKGFEQYF

abundance: few
d_gene: .
j_gene: TRBJ2-3
v_gene: TRBV2
CDR3nt: TGTGCCAGCCCGAGGGCCGCCGGGGATACGCAGTATTTT
CDR3aa: CASPRAAGDTQYF

abundance: .
d_gene: .
j_gene: TRBJ2-2
v_gene: TRBV4-1
CDR3nt: TGCGCCAGCAGCCCCTCGTTCAGCTACACCGGGGAGCTGTTTTTT
CDR3aa: CASSPSFSYTGELFF

abundance: many
d_gene: .
j_gene: TRBJ2-7
v_gene: TRBV29-1
CDR3nt: TGCAGCGTTGAATCGCGGGAAGAGGGCTCCTACGAGCAGTACTTC
CDR3aa: CSVESREEGSYEQYF

abundance: few
d_gene: TRBD2
j_gene: TRBJ2-7
v_gene: TRBV4-2
CDR3nt: TGTGCCAGCAGCCTCGGACTAGCGGGGGGACATTCTACCTACGAGCAGTACTTC
CDR3aa: CASSLGLAGGHSTYEQYF

abundance: .
d_gene: .
j_gene: TRBJ2-7
v_gene: TRBV29-1
CDR3nt: TGCAGCGTTTTGGCAGGGCGGCCCTACGAGCAGTACTTC
CDR3aa: CSVLAGRPYEQYF

abundance: .
d_gene: TRBD1
j_gene: TRBJ2-5
v_gene: TRBV20-1
CDR3nt: TGCAGTGCCAGGGGCCGGACAGGGGGACAAGAGACCCAGTACTTC
CDR3aa: CSARGRTGGQETQYF

abundance: few
d_gene: .
j_gene: TRBJ2-7
v_gene: TRBV7-9
CDR3nt: TGTGCCAGCAGCCCCCTGCGGGTACTTCCCCCCTACGAGCAGTACTTC
CDR3aa: CASSPLRVLPPYEQYF

abundance: many
d_gene: .
j_gene: TRBJ2-1
v_gene: TRBV28
CDR3nt: TGTGCCAGCAGTTTGCATGAGGGGGTAACCTCCTACAATGAGCAGTTCTTC
CDR3aa: CASSLHEGVTSYNEQFF

abundance: .
d_gene: TRBD2
j_gene: TRBJ2-7
v_gene: TRBV7-8
CDR3nt: TGTGCCAGCAGTCAGACTAGCGGGATATCCTACGAGCAGTACTTC
CDR3aa: CASSQTSGISYEQYF

abundance: .
d_gene: .
j_gene: TRBJ2-2
v_gene: TRBV29-1
CDR3nt: TGCAGCGTTGCCAGCAACACCGGGGAGCTGTTTTTT
CDR3aa: CSVASNTGELFF

abundance: few
d_gene: .
j_gene: TRBJ1-5
v_gene: TRBV12-3/TRBV12-4
CDR3nt: TGTGCCAGCAGTCCCTCAGGGGAGGGTGGACAGCCCCAGCATTTT
CDR3aa: CASSPSGEGGQPQHF

abundance: .
d_gene: TRBD2
j_gene: TRBJ2-1
v_gene: TRBV7-2
CDR3nt: TGTGCCAGCAGCTCGGGACTAGCGGGAGGTCTTATGAATGAGCAGTTCTTC
CDR3aa: CASSSGLAGGLMNEQFF

abundance: many
d_gene: TRBD2
j_gene: TRBJ2-4
v_gene: TRBV4-2
CDR3nt: TGTGCCAGCAGCCAAGTAAGGACAGCGGGGGTCACAATTCAGTACTTC
CDR3aa: CASSQVRTAGVTIQYF

abundance: many
d_gene: TRBD1
j_gene: TRBJ1-2
v_gene: TRBV5-4
CDR3nt: TGTGCCAGCAGCTCGGGACAGGGGGCCTCGGATGGCTACACCTTC
CDR3aa: CASSSGQGASDGYTF

abundance: many
d_gene: .
j_gene: TRBJ1-1
v_gene: TRBV11-2
CDR3nt: TGTGCCAGCAGCGATCAGGAGACTGAAGCTTTCTTT
CDR3aa: CASSDQETEAFF

abundance: few
d_gene: TRBD1
j_gene: TRBJ2-3
v_gene: TRBV6-4
CDR3nt: TGTGCCAGCAGTGCCCCTACGGACAGGGATAGCACAGATACGCAGTATTTT
CDR3aa: CASSAPTDRDSTDTQYF

abundance: many
d_gene: TRBD2
j_gene: TRBJ2-7
v_gene: TRBV20-1
CDR3nt: TGCAGTGCTGCACAGACTAGCGGGGGGCCAGAGCAGTACTTC
CDR3aa: CSAAQTSGGPEQYF

abundance: many
d_gene: .
j_gene: TRBJ2-5
v_gene: TRBV5-1
CDR3nt: TGCGCCAGCACCGGGACGGATCAAGAGACCCAGTACTTC
CDR3aa: CASTGTDQETQYF

abundance: few
d_gene: TRBD1
j_gene: TRBJ2-1
v_gene: TRBV20-1
CDR3nt: TGCAGTGCCCCCCGACAGGGGGCGTACAATGAGCAGTTCTTC
CDR3aa: CSAPRQGAYNEQFF

abundance: .
d_gene: .
j_gene: TRBJ2-7
v_gene: TRBV3-1
CDR3nt: TGTGCCAGCAGCCACCGGCAAACCTACGAGCAGTACTTC
CDR3aa: CASSHRQTYEQYF

abundance: few
d_gene: TRBD2
j_gene: TRBJ2-7
v_gene: TRBV7-2
CDR3nt: TGTGCCAGCAGCTTCGACCTTAGCGGGAGGGATTACGAGCAGTACTTC
CDR3aa: CASSFDLSGRDYEQYF

abundance: many
d_gene: .
j_gene: TRBJ2-1
v_gene: TRBV12-3/TRBV12-4
CDR3nt: TGTGCCAGCAGCGCTGATTCTAGCATACCCAATGAGCAGTTCTTC
CDR3aa: CASSADSSIPNEQFF

abundance: few
d_gene: TRBD1
j_gene: TRBJ2-4
v_gene: TRBV6-4
CDR3nt: TGTGCCAGCAGCGCAGGGGGCGCGGGCATTCAGTACTTC
CDR3aa: CASSAGGAGIQYF

abundance: few
d_gene: .
j_gene: TRBJ2-3
v_gene: TRBV24-1
CDR3nt: TGTGCCACCAGTGCCGGGGACCTCTTCACAGATACGCAGTATTTT
CDR3aa: CATSAGDLFTDTQYF

abundance: many
d_gene: TRBD1
j_gene: TRBJ1-2
v_gene: TRBV12-3/TRBV12-4
CDR3nt: TGTGCCAGCACCAGATCGGGACAGACAAGAGGCTACACCTTC
CDR3aa: CASTRSGQTRGYTF

abundance: .
d_gene: TRBD1
j_gene: TRBJ2-7
v_gene: TRBV30
CDR3nt: TGTGCCTGGAGCTATGGACAGGCCTACGAGCAGTACTTC
CDR3aa: CAWSYGQAYEQYF

abundance: .
d_gene: .
j_gene: TRBJ2-3
v_gene: TRBV6-2/TRBV6-3
CDR3nt: TGTGCCAGCAGTTGGAAAGGGAGGACAGATACGCAGTATTTT
CDR3aa: CASSWKGRTDTQYF

abundance: .
d_gene: .
j_gene: TRBJ2-5
v_gene: TRBV20-1
CDR3nt: TGCAGTGCCAGGTCTTCGGGGGAGACCCAGTACTTC
CDR3aa: CSARSSGETQYF

abundance: many
d_gene: TRBD1
j_gene: TRBJ2-1
v_gene: TRBV6-1
CDR3nt: TGTGCCAGCAGTCCCCGGACAGGGACCTACAATGAGCAGTTCTTC
CDR3aa: CASSPRTGTYNEQFF

abundance: many
d_gene: .
j_gene: TRBJ2-3
v_gene: TRBV3-1
CDR3nt: TGTGCCAGCAGCCAAGCGGCCATCACAGATACGCAGTATTTT
CDR3aa: CASSQAAITDTQYF

abundance: .
d_gene: .
j_gene: TRBJ2-1
v_gene: TRBV27
CDR3nt: TGTGCCAGCAGTTTCTCATCCACCGAGGCACGGAGGAATGAGCAGTTCTTC
CDR3aa: CASSFSSTEARRNEQFF

abundance: few
d_gene: TRBD2
j_gene: TRBJ2-5
v_gene: TRBV9
CDR3nt: TGTGCCAGCAGCGTCAGCGGGGTTACAGAGACCCAGTACTTC
CDR3aa: CASSVSGVTETQYF

abundance: many
d_gene: TRBD1
j_gene: TRBJ2-2
v_gene: TRBV7-3
CDR3nt: TGTGCCAGCAGCCCCGGGACAGCAGGATCCGGGGAGCTGTTTTTT
CDR3aa: CASSPGTAGSGELFF